The present TCR beta chain was sequenced within a study of metastatic and nonmetastatic thyroid tumors. The overall study: Where malignant and benign thyroid patients were concerned, repertoires were compared across blood and tumor or nodule tissue. Overall study results and limits: Malignant thyroid tumors reportedly had TCR beta diversity that was significantly higher than in benign nodules, in blood and tumor.

All patients were untreated before thyroid surgery. TCRdb re-called the PCR reads through MiXCR. The sample records several thousand clones, approximately 28% being singletons. This clone was observed many times. No antigen is known for it. This TCR was sampled from a female donor with papillary thyroid cancer or a benign thyroid nodule (not recorded which). Some clones in this sample may be carry-over from other donors' samples. The sample consisted of tumor tissue.

In nucleotides, the CDR3 is TGTGCCAGCAACCTAGGGACCACCACTAATGAGCAGTTCTTC. It is translated as CASNLGTTTNEQFF. The chain has TRBV9 and TRBJ2-1; D is tentatively TRBD1 or TRBD2 (5 bases each). The length of the CDR3 is 14 residues. V was shortened by 6 bases and J by 7 bases, with 17 bases between the two germline ends. In germline, CDR1 is SGDLS, CDR2 YYNGEE.